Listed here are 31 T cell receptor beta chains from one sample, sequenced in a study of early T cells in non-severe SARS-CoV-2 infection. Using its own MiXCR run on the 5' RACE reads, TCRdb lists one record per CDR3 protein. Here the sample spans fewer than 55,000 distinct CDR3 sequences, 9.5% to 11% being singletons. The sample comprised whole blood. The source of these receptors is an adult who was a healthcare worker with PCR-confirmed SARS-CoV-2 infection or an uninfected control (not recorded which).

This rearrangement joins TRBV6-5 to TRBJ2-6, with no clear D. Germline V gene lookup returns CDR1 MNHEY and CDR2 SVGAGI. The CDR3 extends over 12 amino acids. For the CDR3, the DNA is TGTGGCACCCGAGCTGGGGCCAACGTCCTGACTTTC. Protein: CGTRAGANVLTF.

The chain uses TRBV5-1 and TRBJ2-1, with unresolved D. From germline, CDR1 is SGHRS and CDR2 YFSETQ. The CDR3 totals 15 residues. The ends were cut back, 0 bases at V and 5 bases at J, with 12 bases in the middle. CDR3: CASSLDSRVDNEQFF. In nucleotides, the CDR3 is TGCGCCAGCAGCTTGGATTCTAGGGTTGACAATGAGCAGTTCTTC.

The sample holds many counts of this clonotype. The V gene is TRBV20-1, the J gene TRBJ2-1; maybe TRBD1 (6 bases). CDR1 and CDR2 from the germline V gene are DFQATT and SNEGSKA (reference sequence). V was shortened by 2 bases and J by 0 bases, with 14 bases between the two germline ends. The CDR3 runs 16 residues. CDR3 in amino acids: CSARPPDRSSYNEQFF. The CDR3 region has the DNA TGCAGTGCTAGACCCCCGGACAGAAGCTCCTACAATGAGCAGTTCTTC.

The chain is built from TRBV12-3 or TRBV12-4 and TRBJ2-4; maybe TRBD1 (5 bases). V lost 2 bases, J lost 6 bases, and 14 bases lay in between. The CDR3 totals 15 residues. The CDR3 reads CASSLKGPPGNIQYF. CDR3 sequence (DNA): TGTGCCAGCAGTTTAAAGGGGCCCCCGGGAAACATTCAGTACTTC.

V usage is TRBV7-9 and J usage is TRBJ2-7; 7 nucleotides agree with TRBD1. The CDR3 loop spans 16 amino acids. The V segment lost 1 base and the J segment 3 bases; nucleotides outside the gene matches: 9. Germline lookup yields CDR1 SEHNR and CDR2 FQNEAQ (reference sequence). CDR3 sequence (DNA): TGTGCCAGCAGCTTAGAGAAGGACAGGCCTTACTACGAGCAGTACTTC. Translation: CASSLEKDRPYYEQYF.

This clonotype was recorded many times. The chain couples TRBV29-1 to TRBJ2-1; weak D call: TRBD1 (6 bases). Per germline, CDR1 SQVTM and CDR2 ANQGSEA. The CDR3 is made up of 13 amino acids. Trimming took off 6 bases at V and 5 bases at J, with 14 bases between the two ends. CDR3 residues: CSVDSGTNNEQFF. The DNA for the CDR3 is TGCAGCGTAGACTCCGGGACAAACAATGAGCAGTTCTTC.

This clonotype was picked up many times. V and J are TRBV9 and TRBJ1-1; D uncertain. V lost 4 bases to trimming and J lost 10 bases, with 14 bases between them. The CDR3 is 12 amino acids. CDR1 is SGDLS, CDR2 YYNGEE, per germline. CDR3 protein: CASSPRQERAFF. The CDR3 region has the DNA TGTGCCAGCAGCCCAAGACAAGAGAGAGCTTTCTTT.

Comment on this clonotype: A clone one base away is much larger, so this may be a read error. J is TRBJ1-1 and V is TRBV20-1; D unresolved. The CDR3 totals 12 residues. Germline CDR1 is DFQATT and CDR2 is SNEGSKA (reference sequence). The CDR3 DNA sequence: TGCAGGAGTAAGCGGGGAACCACTGAAGCTTTCTTT. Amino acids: CRSKRGTTEAFF.

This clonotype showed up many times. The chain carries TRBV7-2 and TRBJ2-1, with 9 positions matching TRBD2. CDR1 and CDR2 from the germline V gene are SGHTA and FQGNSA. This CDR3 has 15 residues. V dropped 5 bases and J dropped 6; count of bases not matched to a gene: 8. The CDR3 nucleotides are TGTGCCAGCAGCCACTTAGTAGCGGGAGCCAATGAGCAGTTCTTC. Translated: CASSHLVAGANEQFF.

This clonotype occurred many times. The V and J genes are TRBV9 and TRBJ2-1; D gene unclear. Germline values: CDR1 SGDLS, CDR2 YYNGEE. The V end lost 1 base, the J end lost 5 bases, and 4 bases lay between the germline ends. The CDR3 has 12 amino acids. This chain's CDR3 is CASSVSNNEQFF. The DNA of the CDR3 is TGTGCCAGCAGCGTATCTAACAATGAGCAGTTCTTC.

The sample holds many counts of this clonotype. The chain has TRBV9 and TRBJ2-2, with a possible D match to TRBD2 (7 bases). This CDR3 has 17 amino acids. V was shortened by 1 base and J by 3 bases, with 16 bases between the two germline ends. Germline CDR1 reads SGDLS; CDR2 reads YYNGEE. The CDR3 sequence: CASSVLHREGYTGELFF. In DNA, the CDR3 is TGTGCCAGCAGCGTACTTCACAGGGAGGGGTACACCGGGGAGCTGTTTTTT.

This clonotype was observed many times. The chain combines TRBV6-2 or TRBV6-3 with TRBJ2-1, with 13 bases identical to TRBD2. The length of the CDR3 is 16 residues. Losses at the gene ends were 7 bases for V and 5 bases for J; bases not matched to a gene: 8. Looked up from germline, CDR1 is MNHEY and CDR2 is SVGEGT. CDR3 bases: TGTGCCAGCAACTCCCTGGGACTAGCGGGAAACAATGAGCAGTTCTTC. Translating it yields CASNSLGLAGNNEQFF.

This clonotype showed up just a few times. CDR3 residues: CAWATSGSSYEQYF. CDR3 coding DNA: TGTGCCTGGGCGACTAGCGGTAGCTCCTACGAGCAGTACTTC. The chain joins TRBV30 to TRBJ2-7, with TRBD2 matching over 9 bases. Looked up from germline, CDR1 is GTSNPN and CDR2 is SVGIG (reference sequence). The CDR3 loop spans 14 amino acids. Losses at the gene ends were 5 bases for V and 0 bases for J; bases not matched to a gene: 5.

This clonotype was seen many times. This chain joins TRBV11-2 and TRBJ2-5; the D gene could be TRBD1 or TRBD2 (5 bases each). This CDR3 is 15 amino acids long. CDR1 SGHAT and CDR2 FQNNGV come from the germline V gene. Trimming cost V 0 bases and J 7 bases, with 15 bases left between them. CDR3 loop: CASSLDRGGSLTQYF. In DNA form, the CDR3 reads TGTGCCAGCAGCTTAGATCGGGGCGGGTCCTTGACCCAGTACTTC.

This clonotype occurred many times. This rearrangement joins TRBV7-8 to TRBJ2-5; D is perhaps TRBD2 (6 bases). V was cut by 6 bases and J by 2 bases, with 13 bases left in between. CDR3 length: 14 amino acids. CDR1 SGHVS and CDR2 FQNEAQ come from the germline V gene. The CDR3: CASSQRRGQETQYF. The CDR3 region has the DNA TGTGCCAGCAGTCAACGGCGGGGACAAGAGACCCAGTACTTC.

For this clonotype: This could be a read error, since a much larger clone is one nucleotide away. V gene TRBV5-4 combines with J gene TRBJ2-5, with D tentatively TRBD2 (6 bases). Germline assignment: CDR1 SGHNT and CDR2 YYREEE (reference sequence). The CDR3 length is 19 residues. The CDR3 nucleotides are TGTGCCAGCAGCTTGCGAAGCGGGCCCCGACTTTTCACGCAAGAGACCCAGCACTTC. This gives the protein CASSLRSGPRLFTQETQHF. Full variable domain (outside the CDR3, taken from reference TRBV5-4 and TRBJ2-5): ETGVTQSPTHLIKTRGQQVTLRCSSQSGHNTVSWYQQALGQGPQFIFQYYREEENGRGNFPPRFSGLQFPNYSSELNVNALELDDSALYLCASSLRSGPRLFTQETQHFGPGTRLLVL.

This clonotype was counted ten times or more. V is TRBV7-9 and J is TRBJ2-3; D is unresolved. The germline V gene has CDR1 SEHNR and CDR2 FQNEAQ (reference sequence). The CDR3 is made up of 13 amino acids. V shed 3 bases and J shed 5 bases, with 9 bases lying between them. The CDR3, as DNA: TGTGCCAGCAGCTTCAAACCCCGAGATACGCAGTATTTT. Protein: CASSFKPRDTQYF.

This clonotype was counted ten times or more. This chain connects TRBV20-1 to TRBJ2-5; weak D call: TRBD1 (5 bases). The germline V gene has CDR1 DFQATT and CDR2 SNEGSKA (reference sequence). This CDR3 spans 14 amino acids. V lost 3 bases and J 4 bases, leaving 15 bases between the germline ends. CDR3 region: CSARAGFTLETQYF. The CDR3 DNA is TGCAGTGCTAGGGCAGGGTTTACTTTAGAGACCCAGTACTTC.

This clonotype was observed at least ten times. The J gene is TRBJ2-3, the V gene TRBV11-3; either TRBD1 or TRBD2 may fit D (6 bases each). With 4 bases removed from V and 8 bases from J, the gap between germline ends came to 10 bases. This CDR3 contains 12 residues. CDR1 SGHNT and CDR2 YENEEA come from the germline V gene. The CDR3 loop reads CASSSGGGTQYF. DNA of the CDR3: TGTGCCAGCAGCTCAGGAGGGGGTACGCAGTATTTT.

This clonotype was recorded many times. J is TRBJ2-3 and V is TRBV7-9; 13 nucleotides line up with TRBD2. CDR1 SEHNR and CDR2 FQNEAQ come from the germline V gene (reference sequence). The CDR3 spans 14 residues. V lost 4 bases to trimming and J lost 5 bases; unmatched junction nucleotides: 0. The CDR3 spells CASSWTSGRDTQYF. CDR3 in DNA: TGTGCCAGCAGCTGGACTAGCGGGAGAGATACGCAGTATTTT.

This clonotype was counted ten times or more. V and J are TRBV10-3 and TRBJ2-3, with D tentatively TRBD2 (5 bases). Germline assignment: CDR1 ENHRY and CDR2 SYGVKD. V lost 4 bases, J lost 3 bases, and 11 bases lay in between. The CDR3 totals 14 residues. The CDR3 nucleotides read TGTGCCATCAGTGCTAGAGCGGATACAGATACGCAGTATTTT. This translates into CAISARADTDTQYF.

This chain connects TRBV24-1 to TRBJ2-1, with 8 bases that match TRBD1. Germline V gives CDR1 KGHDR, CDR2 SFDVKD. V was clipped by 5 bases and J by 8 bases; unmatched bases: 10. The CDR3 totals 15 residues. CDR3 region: CATSALGQGSDEQFF. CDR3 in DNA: TGTGCCACCAGTGCCCTAGGACAGGGTAGCGATGAGCAGTTCTTC.

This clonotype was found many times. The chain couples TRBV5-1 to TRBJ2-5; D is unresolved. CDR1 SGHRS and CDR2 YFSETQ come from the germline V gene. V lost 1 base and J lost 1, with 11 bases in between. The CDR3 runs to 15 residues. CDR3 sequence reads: CASSLPLGTQETQYF. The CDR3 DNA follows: TGCGCCAGCAGCTTGCCCTTGGGAACCCAAGAGACCCAGTACTTC.

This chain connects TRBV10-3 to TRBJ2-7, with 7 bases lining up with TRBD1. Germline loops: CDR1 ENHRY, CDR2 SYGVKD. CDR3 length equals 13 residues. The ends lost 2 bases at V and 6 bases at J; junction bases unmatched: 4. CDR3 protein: CAISEDRDPEQYF. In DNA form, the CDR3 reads TGTGCCATCAGTGAGGACAGGGATCCCGAGCAGTACTTC.

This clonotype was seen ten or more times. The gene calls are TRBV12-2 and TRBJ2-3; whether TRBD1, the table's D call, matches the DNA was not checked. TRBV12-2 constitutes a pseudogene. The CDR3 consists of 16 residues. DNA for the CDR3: TGTGCAAGTCGCTTGAAGTGGGACAACCGGGCGGATACGCAGTATTTT. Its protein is CASRLKWDNRADTQYF.

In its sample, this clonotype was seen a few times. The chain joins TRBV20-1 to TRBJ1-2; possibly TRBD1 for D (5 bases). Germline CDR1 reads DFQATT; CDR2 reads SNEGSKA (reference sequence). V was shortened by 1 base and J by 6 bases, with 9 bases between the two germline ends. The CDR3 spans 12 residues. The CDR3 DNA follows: TGCAGTGCTAGAGGGGGCGCGGATGGCTACACCTTC. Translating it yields CSARGGADGYTF.

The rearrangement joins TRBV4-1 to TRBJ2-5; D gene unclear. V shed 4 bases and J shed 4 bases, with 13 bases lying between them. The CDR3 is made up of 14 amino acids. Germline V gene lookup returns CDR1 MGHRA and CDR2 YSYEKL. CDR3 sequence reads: CASSLSHHAETQYF. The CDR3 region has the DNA TGCGCCAGCAGCCTCTCCCATCACGCAGAGACCCAGTACTTC.

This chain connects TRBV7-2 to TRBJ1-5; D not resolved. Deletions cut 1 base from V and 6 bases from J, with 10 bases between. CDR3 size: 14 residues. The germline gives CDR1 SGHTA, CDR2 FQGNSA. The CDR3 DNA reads TGTGCCAGCAGCTTAGGGGGTGGAAGTCAGCCCCAGCATTTT. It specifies CASSLGGGSQPQHF.

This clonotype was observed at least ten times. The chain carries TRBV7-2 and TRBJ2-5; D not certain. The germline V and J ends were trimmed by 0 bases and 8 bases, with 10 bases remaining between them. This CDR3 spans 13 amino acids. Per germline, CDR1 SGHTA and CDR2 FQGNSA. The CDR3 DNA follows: TGTGCCAGCAGCTTAGCGCAAGAACTAACCCAGTACTTC. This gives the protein CASSLAQELTQYF. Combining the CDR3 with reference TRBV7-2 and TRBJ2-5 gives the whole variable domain GAGVSQSPSNKVTEKGKDVELRCDPISGHTALYWYRQSLGQGLEFLIYFQGNSAPDKSGLPSDRFSAERTGGSVSTLTIQRTQQEDSAVYLCASSLAQELTQYFGPGTRLLVL.

In DNA, the CDR3 is TGTGCCAGCAGCCAAGATGAGGGGACAGGGTCTCAGCCCCAGCATTTT. Its translation is CASSQDEGTGSQPQHF. The chain carries TRBV4-2 and TRBJ1-5; 9 bases match TRBD1. The CDR3 runs to 16 residues. Trimming removed 0 bases from V and 6 bases from J; junction bases left unmatched: 6. The germline gives CDR1 LGHNA, CDR2 YNFKEQ.

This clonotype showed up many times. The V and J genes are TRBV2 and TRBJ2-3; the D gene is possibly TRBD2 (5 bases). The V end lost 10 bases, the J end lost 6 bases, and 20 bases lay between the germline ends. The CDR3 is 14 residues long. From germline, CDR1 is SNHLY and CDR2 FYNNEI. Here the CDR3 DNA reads TGTGCCACCCGCCGGGGAGAGGGCGTGGATACGCAGTATTTT. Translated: CATRRGEGVDTQYF.